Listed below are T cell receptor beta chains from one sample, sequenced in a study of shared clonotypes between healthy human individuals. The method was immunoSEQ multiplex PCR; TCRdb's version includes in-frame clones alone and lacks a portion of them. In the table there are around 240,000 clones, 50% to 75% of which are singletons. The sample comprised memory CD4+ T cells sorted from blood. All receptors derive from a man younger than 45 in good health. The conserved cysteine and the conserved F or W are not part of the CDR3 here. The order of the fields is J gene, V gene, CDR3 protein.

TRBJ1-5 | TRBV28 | ASRGQGSNQPQH
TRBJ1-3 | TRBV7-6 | ASSLGSPGWSNTIY
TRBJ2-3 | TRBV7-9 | ASSSGGDTQY
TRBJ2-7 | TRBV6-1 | ASRAGTSGSLMY
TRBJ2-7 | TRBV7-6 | ASSPRSPYEQY
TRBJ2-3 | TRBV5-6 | ASSSTSGSVGDTQY
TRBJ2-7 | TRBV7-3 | ASSLGLSGRLAGVPGYEQY
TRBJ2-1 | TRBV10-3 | AIKGLAGGPYNEQF
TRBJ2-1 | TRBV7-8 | ASSPLAGGPLNPFWVNEQF
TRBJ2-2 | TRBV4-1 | ASSQGARTGELF
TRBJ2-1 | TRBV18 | ASSPPGGRTHEQF
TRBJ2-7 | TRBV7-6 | ASSLGVSTYEQY
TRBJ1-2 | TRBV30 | AWSGTYDHYGYT
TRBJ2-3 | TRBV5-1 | ASSRQGVRTDTQY
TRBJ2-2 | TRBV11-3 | ASSGSWSGELF
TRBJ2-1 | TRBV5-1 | ASSLGLSRTLSYNEQF
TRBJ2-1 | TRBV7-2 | ASSLRPGLANNEQF
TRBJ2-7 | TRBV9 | ASSATVTGEQY
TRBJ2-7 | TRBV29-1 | SVTPGQGSYEQY
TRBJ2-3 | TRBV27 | ASSLGLARVDTQY
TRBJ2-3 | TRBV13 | ASSPKSPGTDTQY
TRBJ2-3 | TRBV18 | ASSGLAGFTDTQY
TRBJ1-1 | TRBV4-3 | ASSQGIGRNTEAF
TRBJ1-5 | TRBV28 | ASSLTWMRVGRGNQPQH
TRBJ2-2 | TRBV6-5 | ASKGAGRQTGELF
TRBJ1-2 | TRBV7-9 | ASSLDGGFYGYT
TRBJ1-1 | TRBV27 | ASGRRDRNTEAF
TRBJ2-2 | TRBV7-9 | ASSAHHRGLAGVGELF
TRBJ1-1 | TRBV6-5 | ASSPSRDISEAF
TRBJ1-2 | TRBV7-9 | ASSLGPVNPYGYT
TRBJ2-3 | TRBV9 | ASSVAVRTHTAGGFHTDTQY
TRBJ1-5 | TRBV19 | ASSSIRGTGGLSNQPQH
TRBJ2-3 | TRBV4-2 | ASSQDPGEGGTDTQY
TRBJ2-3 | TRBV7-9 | ASSLSPRARREGTDTQY
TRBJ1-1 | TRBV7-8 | ASSLDPVRTEAF